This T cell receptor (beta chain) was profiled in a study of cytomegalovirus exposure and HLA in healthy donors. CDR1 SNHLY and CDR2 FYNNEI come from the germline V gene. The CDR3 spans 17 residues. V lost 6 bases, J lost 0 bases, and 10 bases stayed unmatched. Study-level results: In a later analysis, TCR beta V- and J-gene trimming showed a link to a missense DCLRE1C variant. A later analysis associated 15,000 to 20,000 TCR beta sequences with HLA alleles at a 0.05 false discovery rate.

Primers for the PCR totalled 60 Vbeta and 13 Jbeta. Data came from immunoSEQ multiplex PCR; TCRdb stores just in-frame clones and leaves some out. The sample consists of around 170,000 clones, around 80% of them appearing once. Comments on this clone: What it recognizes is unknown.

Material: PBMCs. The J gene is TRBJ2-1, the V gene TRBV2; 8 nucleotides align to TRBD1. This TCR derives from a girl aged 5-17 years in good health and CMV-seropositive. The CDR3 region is CASSLRTGRSSYNEQFF. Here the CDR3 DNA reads TGTGCCAGCAGCCTGAGGACAGGGCGAAGCTCCTACAATGAGCAGTTCTTC.